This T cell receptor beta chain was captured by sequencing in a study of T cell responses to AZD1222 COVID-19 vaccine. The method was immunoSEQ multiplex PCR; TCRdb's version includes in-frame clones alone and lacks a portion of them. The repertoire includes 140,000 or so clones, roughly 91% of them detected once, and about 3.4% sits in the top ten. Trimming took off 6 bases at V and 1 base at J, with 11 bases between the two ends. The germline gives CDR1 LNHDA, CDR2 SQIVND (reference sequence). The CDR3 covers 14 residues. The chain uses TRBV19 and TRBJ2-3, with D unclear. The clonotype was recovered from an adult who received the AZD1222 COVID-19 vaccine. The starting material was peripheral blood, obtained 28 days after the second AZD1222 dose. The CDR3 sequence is CASSPWSGTDTQYF. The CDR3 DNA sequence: TGTGCCAGTAGCCCCTGGTCGGGCACAGATACGCAGTATTTT.